Following are 30 T cell receptor beta chains from one sample sequenced in a study of CXCR3-negative and CXCR3-positive naive CD8 T cells. In preparing the TRB cDNA libraries, 5' RACE with UMI labels was used. With the 5' RACE reads reprocessed, TCRdb shows one record per CDR3 protein and no DNA. This table holds over 70,000 distinct CDR3 sequences. Notes on the study in general: CXCR3-positive naive cells had TRB CDR3s that were more hydrophobic than CXCR3-negative naive cells had.

Their antigens remain unidentified. Sequences were obtained from naive CXCR3+ CD8+ T cells from blood. Subset specified: CD45RO-CCR7+CD27+CD95- naive CD8+ T cells expressing CXCR3 (TNR3+). These receptors were collected from a human donor in good health. Some clones in this sample may be carry-over from other donors' samples.

V is TRBV29-1 and J is TRBJ1-4. The CDR3 runs to 14 residues. Germline values: CDR1 SQVTM, CDR2 ANQGSEA. The CDR3 region is CSVEDPRDQEKLFF.

J is TRBJ2-3 and V is TRBV5-6. Per the germline V gene, CDR1 is SGHDT and CDR2 is YYEEEE. The CDR3 extends over 14 amino acids. The chain's CDR3 is CASRLTARTDTQYF.

V gene TRBV7-9 combines with J gene TRBJ2-7; TCRdb's D call of TRBD1 is untestable without DNA. The length of the CDR3 is 15 residues. Germline V CDR1 and CDR2: SEHNR, FQNEAQ (reference sequence). Here the CDR3 reads CASSYPGGRAYEQYF.

The chain has TRBV23-1 and TRBJ2-3; TCRdb names TRBD2, which stays unverified in the absence of DNA. TRBV23-1 is placed among ORFs of uncertain function. CDR3 length equals 19 residues. CDR3 in amino acids: CASSQGTSGDLDLTDTQYF.

The CDR3 sequence is CASSFQDMNTGELFF. The chain recombines TRBV5-1 with TRBJ2-2; TCRdb proposes TRBD1, but this gene call is untestable without DNA. The CDR3 spans 15 residues. Germline V gives CDR1 SGHRS, CDR2 YFSETQ. Full variable domain (remainder filled in from reference TRBV5-1 and TRBJ2-2): KAGVTQTPRYLIKTRGQQVTLSCSPISGHRSVSWYQQTPGQGLQFLFEYFSETQRNKGNFPGRFSGRQFSNSRSEMNVSTLELGDSALYLCASSFQDMNTGELFFGEGSRLTVL.

V and J are TRBV29-1 and TRBJ2-3; absent DNA, TCRdb's TRBD1 call cannot be checked. CDR1 SQVTM and CDR2 ANQGSEA come from the germline V gene. The CDR3 has 16 amino acids. The CDR3 loop is CSVEVRGDRAADTQYF.

The genes are TRBV5-1 and TRBJ1-1; with no DNA, the TCRdb D assignment of TRBD1 cannot be verified. Per germline, CDR1 SGHRS and CDR2 YFSETQ. This CDR3 has 13 amino acids. CDR3 sequence: CASSWGTANEAFF.

The rearrangement joins TRBV25-1 to TRBJ2-7. This CDR3 comprises 14 residues. In germline, CDR1 is MGHDK, CDR2 SYGVNS. CDR3 residues: CASSEYYDSYEQYF.

The chain couples TRBV5-1 to TRBJ2-3; TCRdb selects TRBD1, and the lack of DNA leaves this call unchecked. Per germline, CDR1 SGHRS and CDR2 YFSETQ. This CDR3 spans 14 amino acids. The CDR3 reads CASSSADTRDTQYF.

CDR3 protein: CASSYSGLAAGGEQYF. The chain recombines TRBV6-6 with TRBJ2-7; TCRdb proposes TRBD2, but this gene call is untestable without DNA. Germline V gene data show CDR1 as MNHNY and CDR2 as SVGAGI (reference sequence). The CDR3 totals 16 residues.

The rearrangement uses TRBV18 and TRBJ2-5. The germline gives CDR1 KGHSH, CDR2 LQKENI. There are 14 residues in the CDR3. CDR3 sequence: CASSPQENQETQYF.

The rearrangement links TRBV7-6 to TRBJ1-5; TCRdb's D call of TRBD1 is untestable without DNA. There are 15 residues in the CDR3. The germline V gene has CDR1 SGHVS and CDR2 FNYEAQ. The CDR3: CASSLEGGGFQPQHF.

The V and J genes are TRBV7-3 and TRBJ2-1; TCRdb lists TRBD1, though no DNA is available to test this call. The CDR3 is 14 residues long. Per the germline V gene, CDR1 is SGHTA and CDR2 is FQGTGA. The CDR3 reads CASSLSGHFNEQFF.

The chain combines TRBV5-5 with TRBJ2-5; TCRdb's D gene call, TRBD1, goes unchecked for lack of DNA. From germline, CDR1 is SGHKS and CDR2 YYEKEE (reference sequence). CDR3 length equals 14 residues. CDR3 in amino acids: CASSLEGLVETQYF.

This chain connects TRBV28 to TRBJ2-1; TCRdb's assignment of TRBD1 cannot be checked, as there is no DNA. The CDR3 has 16 amino acids. Per germline, CDR1 MDHEN and CDR2 SYDVKM. This chain's CDR3 is CASSSSGTGPINEQFF.

The chain carries TRBV29-1 and TRBJ2-7; TCRdb names TRBD1, which stays unverified in the absence of DNA. The CDR3 is 14 residues long. Germline CDR1 is SQVTM and CDR2 is ANQGSEA. The CDR3 loop reads CSVEDNRANYEQYF.

V and J are TRBV12-3 or TRBV12-4 and TRBJ1-1. This CDR3 comprises 14 residues. The CDR3 here is CASSLTVRNTEAFF.

This chain uses TRBV7-9 with TRBJ1-1. Germline-derived CDR1 and CDR2 are SEHNR and FQNEAQ (reference sequence). The CDR3 has 14 amino acids. The CDR3: CASSSYHANTEAFF.

V is TRBV29-1 and J is TRBJ2-2. The germline CDR1 and CDR2 sequences are SQVTM and ANQGSEA. The CDR3 totals 11 residues. The CDR3: CSVLLTAELFF.

This chain connects TRBV7-9 to TRBJ1-2; TCRdb returns TRBD1, unconfirmable since there is no DNA. This CDR3 is built from 19 residues. Germline CDR1 reads SEHNR; CDR2 reads FQNEAQ (reference sequence). CDR3 residues: CASSLEDFRGHQQEYGYTF.

This chain connects TRBV12-3 or TRBV12-4 to TRBJ1-5; TCRdb proposes TRBD1, but this gene call is untestable without DNA. The CDR3 covers 16 residues. The CDR3: CASSLPDRAPGQPQHF.

The genes are TRBV29-1 and TRBJ2-2; TCRdb calls TRBD2, which cannot be checked without DNA. The CDR3 length is 14 residues. Germline CDR1 reads SQVTM; CDR2 reads ANQGSEA. The CDR3 sequence: CSVESSDATGELFF.

The J gene is TRBJ2-1, the V gene TRBV6-5; TCRdb returns TRBD2, unconfirmable since there is no DNA. This CDR3 contains 16 residues. Germline loops: CDR1 MNHEY, CDR2 SVGAGI. CDR3 sequence reads: CASSYSASGIINEQFF.

CDR3 sequence: CASSEGLRERSYNEQFF. V is TRBV2 and J is TRBJ2-1; TCRdb lists TRBD2, though no DNA is available to test this call. CDR3 length: 17 amino acids. In germline, CDR1 is SNHLY, CDR2 FYNNEI.

This chain connects TRBV5-6 to TRBJ2-7; TCRdb picks TRBD2, but there is no DNA to check that call. The CDR3 consists of 15 residues. Germline assignment: CDR1 SGHDT and CDR2 YYEEEE. CDR3 region: CASSLGLAGGQEQYF.

The CDR3 sequence: CSVATWTANTGELFF. The chain combines TRBV29-1 with TRBJ2-2; TCRdb gives TRBD2 as the D gene, but with no DNA this cannot be confirmed. This CDR3 has 15 amino acids. The germline V gene has CDR1 SQVTM and CDR2 ANQGSEA.

This rearrangement joins TRBV20-1 to TRBJ2-5; TCRdb returns TRBD2, unconfirmable since there is no DNA. Per germline, CDR1 DFQATT and CDR2 SNEGSKA (reference sequence). The CDR3 length is 14 residues. This CDR3 reads CSARGSSGKETQYF.

The chain joins TRBV6-5 to TRBJ2-3. Germline CDR1 reads MNHEY; CDR2 reads SVGAGI. The length of the CDR3 is 14 residues. The CDR3 loop is CASSSLTSTDTQYF.

The chain recombines TRBV12-3 or TRBV12-4 with TRBJ1-5; TCRdb's D call, TRBD1, is unchecked because there is no DNA. The CDR3 spans 18 residues. CDR3 residues: CASSFGTGVSLSNQPQHF.

The rearrangement joins TRBV4-3 to TRBJ2-5. Per the germline V gene, CDR1 is LGHNA and CDR2 is YSLEER. The CDR3 totals 15 residues. The CDR3 loop is CASSQSARAQETQYF.